The 5 T cell receptor beta chains given below trace back to one sample, sequenced in a study of CD8 T cells in Susac syndrome (dated by TCRdb to the late 2010s). The protocol used for the library was the immunoSEQ multiplex PCR assay. RNA was extracted using the RNeasy kit, and roughly 0.5 to 1 microgram was reverse transcribed with random hexamers. TCRdb's own reprocessing of the public reads used fastp at Q25 and MiXCR and kept productive beta chains. Each entry merges the rows of one CDR3 protein and shows their most common DNA and genes. Here the sample has hundreds of thousands of distinct CDR3 sequences; more than 70% occur a single time. The top ten clonotypes cover roughly 0.11% of the sample. Sequenced material: CD8+ T cells from PBMCs. Receptors were obtained from a human donor with multiple sclerosis.

The rearrangement uses TRBV2 and TRBJ2-4; unclear D gene. Trimming shortened V by 6 bases and J by 4 bases, and 16 bases separated the two germline ends. CDR1 and CDR2 from the germline V gene are SNHLY and FYNNEI. The CDR3 has 15 amino acids. For the CDR3, the DNA is TGTGCCAGCAGGACGGGCAACTCGCAAAAAAACATTCAGTACTTC. Translation: CASRTGNSQKNIQYF. The whole variable domain, remainder taken from reference TRBV2 and TRBJ2-4, is EPEVTQTPSHQVTQMGQEVILRCVPISNHLYFYWYRQILGQKVEFLVSFYNNEISEKSEIFDDQFSVERPDGSNFTLKIRSTKLEDSAMYFCASRTGNSQKNIQYFGAGTRLSVL.

With respect to this clonotype: A junction end diverges from the germline sequence, so it may reflect a read error. The rearrangement links TRBV7-6 to TRBJ2-1; 10 nucleotides align to TRBD2. The CDR3 contains 15 residues. Germline loops: CDR1 SGHVS, CDR2 FNYEAQ. CDR3 bases: TGTGACAGCAGCTTAAGCGGGGGGGCCTCAAATGAGCAGTTCTTC. Translation gives CDSSLSGGASNEQFF.

V gene TRBV30 combines with J gene TRBJ2-3; 7 bases are a match to TRBD1. In germline, CDR1 is GTSNPN, CDR2 SVGIG (reference sequence). The length of the CDR3 is 16 residues. V shed 0 bases, J shed 2 bases, and the junction held 8 bases outside the gene matches. Here the CDR3 reads CAWSVQRGPDTDTQYF. CDR3 coding DNA: TGTGCCTGGAGTGTACAGAGGGGGCCGGACACAGATACGCAGTATTTT.

V gene TRBV19 combines with J gene TRBJ1-5; D possibly corresponds to TRBD1 (6 bases). V was trimmed by 3 bases and J by 7 bases, leaving 13 bases between them. The CDR3 extends over 14 amino acids. The V gene's germline CDR1 is LNHDA and CDR2 SQIVND (reference sequence). CDR3 nucleotide sequence: TGTGCCAGTAGTATGGGGGCGGGGGGGCAGCCCCAGCATTTT. Its translation is CASSMGAGGQPQHF.

The V and J genes are TRBV29-1 and TRBJ1-1; D unclear. The CDR3 is 13 amino acids. CDR1 SQVTM and CDR2 ANQGSEA come from the germline V gene. With 2 bases removed from V and 1 base from J, the gap between germline ends came to 8 bases. As DNA, the CDR3 is TGCAGCGTTGAAAGTGAGGGGAACACTGAAGCTTTCTTT. Its translation is CSVESEGNTEAFF. The variable domain in full, completed from reference TRBV29-1 and TRBJ1-1, reads SAVISQKPSRDICQRGTSLTIQCQVDSQVTMMFWYRQQPGQSLTLIATANQGSEATYESGFVIDKFPISRPNLTFSTLTVSNMSPEDSSIYLCSVESEGNTEAFFGQGTRLTVV.